The sequence of this T cell receptor (beta chain) was determined in a study of CD8 T cells in Susac syndrome. About 0.5 to 1 ug RNA was reverse transcribed with random hexamers. TCRdb processed the immunoSEQ multiplex PCR reads anew with MiXCR; each CDR3 protein has one entry. The data show about 400,000 distinct CDR3 sequences, 75% to 90% seen once. V lost 1 base and J lost 5, with 14 bases in between. CDR1 and CDR2 from the germline V gene are LGHDT and YNNKEL (reference sequence). This CDR3 region has 15 residues. Sequenced input: CD8+ T cells from PBMCs. The TCR originated in a human donor with multiple sclerosis. The rearrangement joins TRBV3-1 to TRBJ2-5; D perhaps matches TRBD2 (6 bases). The CDR3 loop reads CASSQVPGLRETQYF. The CDR3 DNA reads as TGTGCCAGCAGCCAAGTTCCGGGACTGCGGGAGACCCAGTACTTC.